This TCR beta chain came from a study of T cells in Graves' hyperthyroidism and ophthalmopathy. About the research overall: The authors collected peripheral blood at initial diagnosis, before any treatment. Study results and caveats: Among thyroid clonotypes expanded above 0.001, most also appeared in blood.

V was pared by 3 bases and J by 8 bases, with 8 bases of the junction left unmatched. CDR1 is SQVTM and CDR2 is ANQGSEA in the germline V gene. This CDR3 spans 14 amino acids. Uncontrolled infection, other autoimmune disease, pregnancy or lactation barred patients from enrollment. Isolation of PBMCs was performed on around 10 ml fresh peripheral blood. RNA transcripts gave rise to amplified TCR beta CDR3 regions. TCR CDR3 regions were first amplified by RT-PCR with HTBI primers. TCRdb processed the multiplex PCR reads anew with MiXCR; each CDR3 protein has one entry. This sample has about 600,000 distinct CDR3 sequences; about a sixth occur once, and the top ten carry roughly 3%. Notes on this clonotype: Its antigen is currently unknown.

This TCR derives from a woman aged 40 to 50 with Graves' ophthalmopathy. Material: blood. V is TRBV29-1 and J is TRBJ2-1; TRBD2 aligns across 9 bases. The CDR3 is CSVEGREGLDEQFF. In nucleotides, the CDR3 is TGCAGCGTTGAGGGGCGGGAGGGCTTGGATGAGCAGTTCTTC.